These 21 T cell receptor beta chains share one sample of origin, sequenced in a study of OX40 agonist ivuxolimab in advanced cancers. Clones were read by immunoSEQ multiplex PCR, and TCRdb kept only the in-frame ones, dropping some. Of around 79,000 clones listed, 85% were seen once; the top ten hold approximately 0.63%. The sequences come from CD4+ or CD8+ T cells sorted from blood, collected in a trial of the OX40 agonist ivuxolimab. The receptors were gathered from an adult with an advanced solid tumor such as melanoma, head and neck, liver or kidney cancer.

The V call is TRBV10-3, the J call TRBJ2-2; TRBD2 agrees at 7 bases. The CDR3 totals 15 residues. V was clipped by 10 bases and J by 0 bases; unmatched bases: 8. The germline gives CDR1 ENHRY, CDR2 SYGVKD. The CDR3 loop reads CATWGGATNTGELFF. The CDR3 nucleotides read TGTGCCACCTGGGGGGGAGCGACGAACACCGGGGAGCTGTTTTTT.

The rearrangement joins TRBV19 to TRBJ1-5, with D unclear. The CDR3 sequence is 16 residues long. V was shortened by 5 bases and J by 1 base, with 15 bases between the two germline ends. Per germline, CDR1 LNHDA and CDR2 SQIVND (reference sequence). The CDR3 DNA sequence: TGTGCCAGTAGTCCCGACGGACGGCCCAGCAATCAGCCCCAGCATTTT. Translating it yields CASSPDGRPSNQPQHF.

V usage is TRBV7-8 and J usage is TRBJ1-1, with 9 bases lining up with TRBD1. This CDR3 comprises 13 residues. The V segment lost 5 bases and the J segment 6 bases; nucleotides outside the gene matches: 4. Per the germline V gene, CDR1 is SGHVS and CDR2 is FQNEAQ. The CDR3 coding sequence is TGTGCCAGCAGCCCCCGACAGGGGGCTGAAGCTTTCTTT. Encoded protein: CASSPRQGAEAFF.

The rearrangement uses TRBV11-2 and TRBJ1-4; TRBD1 aligns across 9 bases. The CDR3 spans 14 residues. Germline CDR1 reads SGHAT; CDR2 reads FQNNGV. V shed 5 bases, J shed 8 bases, and the junction held 6 bases outside the gene matches. Here the CDR3 DNA reads TGTGCCAGCAGCCACGGACAGGGGAGAGAAAAACTGTTTTTT. This sequence encodes CASSHGQGREKLFF.

V gene TRBV27 combines with J gene TRBJ1-6; 10 bases map to TRBD1. The junction had 7 bases not matched to a gene; V was cut back by 9 bases and J by 8 bases. Germline V gene data show CDR1 as MNHEY and CDR2 as SMNVEV (reference sequence). The CDR3 totals 14 residues. The CDR3 here is CASRTGGIYSPLHF. DNA of the CDR3: TGTGCCAGTAGGACAGGGGGTATCTATTCACCCCTCCACTTT.

The chain recombines TRBV2 with TRBJ1-6, with 8 bases matching TRBD1. This CDR3 spans 15 amino acids. CDR1 SNHLY and CDR2 FYNNEI come from the germline V gene. J was trimmed by 2 bases and V by 7 bases; bases with no gene match: 4. The DNA of the CDR3 is TGTGCCAGCACAGGGGGCAGGACCTATAATTCACCCCTCCACTTT. This codes for CASTGGRTYNSPLHF.

This clone was detected only once. The chain links TRBV18 to TRBJ2-2; 11 bases are shared with TRBD1. The junction had 4 bases not matched to a gene; V was cut back by 0 bases and J by 7 bases. CDR1 is KGHSH, CDR2 LQKENI, per germline. The CDR3 length is 16 residues. CDR3 DNA sequence: TGTGCCAGCTCACCACCAGGACAGGGGGCGTTCGGGGAGCTGTTTTTT. Translated: CASSPPGQGAFGELFF.

The chain combines TRBV6-1 with TRBJ2-7; D not certain. The CDR3 is 13 amino acids. V was pared by 4 bases and J by 2 bases, with 9 bases between. Germline lookup yields CDR1 MNHNS and CDR2 SASEGT. Here the CDR3 DNA reads TGTGCCAGCAGTGTATCAATGGCCTACGAGCAGTACTTC. It specifies CASSVSMAYEQYF.

This clone was observed a handful of times. The rearrangement joins TRBV4-1 to TRBJ1-1; no firm D call. This CDR3 contains 13 residues. The germline V gene has CDR1 MGHRA and CDR2 YSYEKL. Deletions cut 0 bases from V and 4 bases from J, with 6 bases between. CDR3 sequence reads: CASSQEYVTEAFF. The CDR3 DNA follows: TGCGCCAGCAGCCAAGAGTATGTCACTGAAGCTTTCTTT.

The gene calls are TRBV2 and TRBJ2-5, with TRBD2 as a possible D gene (5 bases). The germline gives CDR1 SNHLY, CDR2 FYNNEI. The length of the CDR3 is 14 residues. V was clipped by 7 bases and J by 4 bases, with 16 bases between them. The CDR3 is CASMRGNSAETQYF. CDR3 in DNA: TGTGCCAGCATGAGAGGGAACTCGGCAGAGACCCAGTACTTC.

In regard to this clone: At one of its ends the junction is not consistent with the germline gene, which may arise from a read error. This chain links TRBV30 with TRBJ1-3; no clear D. The length of the CDR3 is 13 residues. The germline V gene encodes CDR1 GTSNPN and CDR2 SVGIG (reference sequence). The CDR3 DNA is TGTGTCTGGAGTGGGTTCTCTGGAAACACCATATATTTT. It specifies CVWSGFSGNTIYF.

The chain uses TRBV7-2 and TRBJ1-4; 8 nucleotides agree with TRBD1. The V gene end was trimmed by 4 bases and the J gene end by 8 bases; junction bases not matched to a gene: 6. Germline V CDR1 and CDR2: SGHTA, FQGNSA. There are 14 residues in the CDR3. The CDR3 reads CASSYGQGGEKLFF. Here the CDR3 DNA reads TGTGCCAGCAGCTACGGACAGGGAGGGGAAAAACTGTTTTTT.

J is TRBJ2-1 and V is TRBV7-2; 9 nucleotides line up with TRBD2. J lost 3 bases, V lost 5 bases, and 5 bases had no gene match. Germline CDR1 is SGHTA and CDR2 is FQGNSA. This CDR3 region has 15 residues. The CDR3 DNA follows: TGTGCCAGCAGCCGACTAGCGGATAACTACAATGAGCAGTTCTTC. Its translation is CASSRLADNYNEQFF.

This chain connects TRBV6-1 to TRBJ1-2; possible D gene TRBD1, 5 bases. The CDR3 has 13 residues. Germline-derived CDR1 and CDR2 are MNHNS and SASEGT. V was cut by 6 bases and J by 3 bases, with 11 bases left in between. CDR3 sequence reads: CASRAGTDYGYTF. CDR3 nucleotides: TGTGCCAGCAGAGCCGGGACGGACTATGGCTACACCTTC.

The rearrangement links TRBV5-4 to TRBJ2-7; D gene ambiguous. Trimming stripped 4 bases from V and 0 bases from J, with 14 bases between. CDR3 length equals 15 residues. The germline gives CDR1 SGHNT, CDR2 YYREEE (reference sequence). The CDR3 loop reads CASSPSATSSYEQYF. In nucleotides, the CDR3 is TGTGCCAGCAGCCCCTCGGCTACGAGCTCCTACGAGCAGTACTTC.

This sequence joins TRBV6-5 and TRBJ1-6, with D tentatively TRBD1 (5 bases). CDR1 and CDR2 (germline): MNHEY, SVGAGI. V was clipped by 1 base and J by 10 bases, with 11 bases between them. CDR3 length equals 14 residues. This CDR3 is CASSYFFGDSPLHF. CDR3 bases: TGTGCCAGCAGTTACTTCTTTGGGGACTCACCCCTCCACTTT.

This clone appeared a single time. The J gene is TRBJ2-1, the V gene TRBV9, with TRBD2 matching 7 bases. The CDR3 totals 15 residues. CDR1 and CDR2 (germline): SGDLS, YYNGEE. The J segment lost 7 bases and the V segment lost 0 bases, leaving 7 bases of the junction unmatched. As DNA, the CDR3 is TGTGCCAGCAGCGTAGCTCCGGGGGGAGGGAATGAGCAGTTCTTC. It is translated as CASSVAPGGGNEQFF.

V is TRBV7-2 and J is TRBJ1-1; 7 bases agree with TRBD1. The CDR3 consists of 14 residues. J was trimmed by 5 bases and V by 3 bases; bases with no gene match: 6. Germline V gives CDR1 SGHTA, CDR2 FQGNSA. The CDR3 coding sequence is TGTGCCAGCAGCTTCGACAGGGCTAAGACTGAAGCTTTCTTT. Its translation is CASSFDRAKTEAFF.

The chain is built from TRBV6-1 and TRBJ1-5; D remains ambiguous. Germline CDR1 MNHNS, CDR2 SASEGT. CDR3 length: 11 amino acids. Trimming pared 6 bases from V and 6 bases from J, leaving 6 bases between. CDR3 DNA sequence: TGTGCCAGCAGAGACTTTCAGCCCCAGCATTTT. Translated, it gives CASRDFQPQHF.

V usage is TRBV4-1 and J usage is TRBJ1-2; 8 bases match TRBD1. The CDR3 is 15 residues long. J was trimmed by 4 bases and V by 0 bases; bases with no gene match: 4. Germline CDR1 and CDR2: MGHRA and YSYEKL. As DNA, the CDR3 is TGCGCCAGCAGCCAAGATTGGCAGGGGGCCTATGGCTACACCTTC. It codes for CASSQDWQGAYGYTF.

V usage is TRBV6-6 and J usage is TRBJ1-6; 8 nucleotides agree with TRBD1. V lost 2 bases, J lost 7 bases, and 1 base stayed unmatched. The CDR3 length is 14 residues. Looked up from germline, CDR1 is MNHNY and CDR2 is SVGAGI (reference sequence). In DNA, the CDR3 is TGTGCCAGCAGTTACGACAGGGGCAATTCACCCCTCCACTTT. Protein: CASSYDRGNSPLHF.